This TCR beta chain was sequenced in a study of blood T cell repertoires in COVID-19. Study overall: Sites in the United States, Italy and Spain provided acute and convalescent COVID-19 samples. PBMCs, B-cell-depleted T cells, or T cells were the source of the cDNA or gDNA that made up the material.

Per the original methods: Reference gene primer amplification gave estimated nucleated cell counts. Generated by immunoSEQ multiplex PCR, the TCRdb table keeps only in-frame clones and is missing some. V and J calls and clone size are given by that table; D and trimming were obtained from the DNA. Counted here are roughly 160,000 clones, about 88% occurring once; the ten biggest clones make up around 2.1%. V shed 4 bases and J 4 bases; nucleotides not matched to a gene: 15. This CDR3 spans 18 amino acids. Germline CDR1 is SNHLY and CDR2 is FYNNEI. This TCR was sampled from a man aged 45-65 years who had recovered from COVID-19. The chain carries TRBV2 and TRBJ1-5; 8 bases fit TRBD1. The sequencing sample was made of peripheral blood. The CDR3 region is CASSGYTLGDRLNQPQHF. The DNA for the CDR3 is TGTGCCAGCAGTGGCTATACCCTCGGGGACAGGCTGAATCAGCCCCAGCATTTT.